These 17 T cell receptor beta chains were sequenced from one sample in a study of cytomegalovirus exposure and HLA in healthy donors. The PCR was carried out with 60 Vbeta primers and 13 Jbeta primers. This table comes from immunoSEQ multiplex PCR, and its TCRdb copy is limited to in-frame clones, with some not included. This sample has approximately 150,000 clones, with more than 80% found just once. Sequencing was carried out using PBMCs. The receptor source for this set is a woman aged 25-40 years in good health and CMV-seropositive.

This sequence joins TRBV5-4 and TRBJ2-2; 7 bases fit TRBD1. The CDR3 is made up of 16 amino acids. J lost 4 bases, V lost 0 bases, and 6 bases had no gene match. Germline V gene lookup returns CDR1 SGHNT and CDR2 YYREEE (reference sequence). This CDR3 is CASSLDTGAPTGELFF. CDR3 coding DNA: TGTGCCAGCAGCTTGGACACAGGGGCTCCCACCGGGGAGCTGTTTTTT.

This sequence joins TRBV4-2 and TRBJ2-1; D might be TRBD1 (5 bases). The CDR3 loop spans 15 amino acids. V gave up 1 base and J gave up 6 bases, with 13 bases separating them. CDR1 and CDR2 (germline): LGHNA, YNFKEQ. Here the CDR3 reads CASSQATGRANEQFF. CDR3 in DNA: TGTGCCAGCAGCCAAGCTACAGGCAGGGCCAATGAGCAGTTCTTC.

This clone has just one count. J is TRBJ1-1 and V is TRBV6-5; a possible D gene is TRBD1 (5 bases). The CDR3 has 15 residues. V was pared by 0 bases and J by 5 bases, with 13 bases between. The germline gives CDR1 MNHEY, CDR2 SVGAGI. CDR3 loop: CASSYSPEGVTEAFF. DNA of the CDR3: TGTGCCAGCAGTTACTCGCCTGAAGGGGTTACTGAAGCTTTCTTT.

The gene calls are TRBV5-1 and TRBJ2-3; D gene ambiguous. There are 15 residues in the CDR3. Trimming stripped 4 bases from V and 1 base from J, with 13 bases between. CDR1 SGHRS and CDR2 YFSETQ come from the germline V gene. The CDR3 loop is CASSHIHLGTDTQYF. For the CDR3, the DNA is TGCGCCAGCAGCCACATCCATCTTGGCACAGATACGCAGTATTTT.

This clone has only one observation. The rearrangement uses TRBV27 and TRBJ2-1; TRBD2 aligns across 8 bases. CDR3 length: 15 residues. The V gene's germline CDR1 is MNHEY and CDR2 SMNVEV (reference sequence). The J segment lost 2 bases and the V segment lost 7 bases, leaving 7 bases of the junction unmatched. The CDR3 is CASTVSGGPYNEQFF. The CDR3 nucleotides are TGTGCCAGCACGGTATCGGGGGGGCCCTACAATGAGCAGTTCTTC.

V gene TRBV6-6 combines with J gene TRBJ2-7; possible D gene TRBD1, 5 bases. V lost 1 base, J lost 2 bases, and 12 bases lay in between. CDR3 length equals 15 residues. Per germline, CDR1 MNHNY and CDR2 SVGAGI (reference sequence). This CDR3 reads CASSYYAGSTYEQYF. CDR3 bases: TGTGCCAGCAGTTACTATGCAGGGTCAACCTACGAGCAGTACTTC.

The genes are TRBV2 and TRBJ2-5; TRBD1 might be the D (6 bases). Germline loops: CDR1 SNHLY, CDR2 FYNNEI. V shed 5 bases and J shed 5 bases, with 18 bases lying between them. The CDR3 is made up of 15 amino acids. The CDR3 coding sequence is TGTGCCAGCAGTACCTGGACAGAGCCTACGGAGACCCAGTACTTC. This encodes CASSTWTEPTETQYF.

This chain joins TRBV6-5 and TRBJ2-3, with 8 bases that match TRBD2. Unmatched junction bases numbered 12, after V lost 4 bases and J lost 6 bases. The CDR3 consists of 16 residues. CDR1 is MNHEY and CDR2 is SVGAGI in the germline V gene. The CDR3 bases are TGTGCCAGCAGTTTCCGGACTAGCTACAAAATGGATACGCAGTATTTT. It translates to CASSFRTSYKMDTQYF.

This clone was counted a single time. CDR3 DNA: TGTGCCAGCAGCTTAGTGTGGGCACAGGGTGAAAAACTGTTTTTT. Its translation is CASSLVWAQGEKLFF. V usage is TRBV7-2 and J usage is TRBJ1-4; the D gene is possibly TRBD1 (6 bases). CDR1 and CDR2 from the germline V gene are SGHTA and FQGNSA. The length of the CDR3 is 15 residues. V was pared by 1 base and J by 7 bases, with 13 bases between. The complete variable domain, with remaining parts taken from reference TRBV7-2 and TRBJ1-4, reads GAGVSQSPSNKVTEKGKDVELRCDPISGHTALYWYRQSLGQGLEFLIYFQGNSAPDKSGLPSDRFSAERTGGSVSTLTIQRTQQEDSAVYLCASSLVWAQGEKLFFGSGTQLSVL.

The rearrangement joins TRBV4-3 to TRBJ1-4; 10 positions match TRBD1. Germline V gives CDR1 LGHNA, CDR2 YSLEER. V trimming: 3 bases; J trimming: 5 bases; junction bases outside the gene matches: 0. The CDR3 covers 14 residues. CDR3 in DNA: TGCGCCAGCAGCCAGGGACAGGGGAATGAAAAACTGTTTTTT. Protein product: CASSQGQGNEKLFF.

The chain employs TRBV7-3 and TRBJ2-2, with 11 nucleotides matching TRBD1. Per germline, CDR1 SGHTA and CDR2 FQGTGA. The V gene end was trimmed by 5 bases and the J gene end by 14 bases; junction bases not matched to a gene: 4. This CDR3 has 12 residues. Written as DNA, the CDR3 is TGTGCCAGCAGCCAAGGGACAGGGGGTCTGTTTTTT. Protein: CASSQGTGGLFF.

The chain uses TRBV27 and TRBJ2-7, with a possible D match to TRBD1 (6 bases). From germline, CDR1 is MNHEY and CDR2 SMNVEV (reference sequence). Trimming pared 5 bases from V and 7 bases from J, leaving 18 bases between. CDR3 size: 14 residues. The CDR3 DNA follows: TGTGCCAGCAGTCCACGAGGGGGTTTGAGGGAGCAGTACTTC. Its translation is CASSPRGGLREQYF.

This clone has just one count. The gene calls are TRBV2 and TRBJ2-2, with 9 nucleotides matching TRBD1. CDR1 and CDR2 from the germline V gene are SNHLY and FYNNEI. The V segment lost 5 bases and the J segment 1 base; nucleotides outside the gene matches: 2. The CDR3 is 15 amino acids. CDR3 in amino acids: CASSYRGLNTGELFF. DNA for the CDR3: TGTGCCAGCAGTTACAGGGGGCTGAACACCGGGGAGCTGTTTTTT.

The chain recombines TRBV29-1 with TRBJ2-2; D gene ambiguous. The CDR3 consists of 15 residues. The V end was cut by 5 bases, the J end by 0 bases, with 13 bases between. Germline lookup yields CDR1 SQVTM and CDR2 ANQGSEA. The CDR3: CSVRSPHTNTGELFF. The CDR3 coding sequence is TGCAGCGTTAGAAGCCCTCATACGAACACCGGGGAGCTGTTTTTT.

The J gene is TRBJ2-5, the V gene TRBV6-5; possibly TRBD1 for D (5 bases). Germline lookup yields CDR1 MNHEY and CDR2 SVGAGI. The CDR3 has 15 amino acids. V lost 1 base, J lost 2 bases, and 11 bases lay in between. The CDR3 DNA reads TGTGCCAGCAGTTACTTCCAGGGATTACAAGAGACCCAGTACTTC. Translated: CASSYFQGLQETQYF.

The chain combines TRBV6-6 with TRBJ1-4, with 10 bases lining up with TRBD1. The V gene's germline CDR1 is MNHNY and CDR2 SVGAGI (reference sequence). Trimming took 2 bases from V and 7 from J; bases not matched to a gene: 4. The CDR3 is 15 residues long. In nucleotides, the CDR3 is TGTGCCAGCAGTTACCATCGGACAGGGGGTGAAAAACTGTTTTTT. It specifies CASSYHRTGGEKLFF.

The chain employs TRBV9 and TRBJ2-1; no firm D call. The CDR3 covers 15 residues. Germline CDR1 is SGDLS and CDR2 is YYNGEE. Between the trimmed V and J ends, which lost 2 bases and 1 base, there was a span of 10 bases. The CDR3 region has the DNA TGTGCCAGCAGCGTCTTGGGCGAATCCTACAATGAGCAGTTCTTC. Its translation: CASSVLGESYNEQFF.